The 3 T cell receptor beta chains reported below all come from one sample, sequenced in a study of T cells after yellow fever vaccination. TCRdb passed the 5' RACE reads through MiXCR, listing each CDR3 protein once. In the table there are over 150,000 distinct CDR3 sequences, 6.2% of which are singletons. This material consisted of CD4+ T cells sorted from PBMCs, taken on the day of the first yellow fever vaccination. The receptor source for this set is a man aged 18 to 35 who received the YFV17D yellow fever vaccine.

This clonotype was seen more than once but under ten times. V gene TRBV5-1 combines with J gene TRBJ2-2; D unresolved. Germline V gene lookup returns CDR1 SGHRS and CDR2 YFSETQ. This CDR3 spans 16 amino acids. Trimming removed 0 bases at V and 4 bases at J, with 13 bases between. DNA for the CDR3: TGCGCCAGCAGCTTGGGTACTGTATCGGGCACCGGGGAGCTGTTTTTT. Its translation is CASSLGTVSGTGELFF.

The chain combines TRBV12-3 or TRBV12-4 with TRBJ1-1; 7 nucleotides match TRBD1. Losses at the gene ends were 11 bases for V and 8 bases for J; bases not matched to a gene: 17. CDR3 size: 14 residues. The chain's CDR3 is CAGEKDRVGAEAFF. The CDR3 nucleotides are TGTGCCGGGGAGAAAGACAGGGTCGGTGCCGAAGCTTTCTTT.

This clonotype was counted many times. The rearrangement joins TRBV9 to TRBJ1-1; unclear D gene. The length of the CDR3 is 16 residues. V was cut by 1 base and J by 0 bases, with 13 bases left in between. The V gene's germline CDR1 is SGDLS and CDR2 YYNGEE. CDR3 coding DNA: TGTGCCAGCAGCGTATACACTGGGATCGTGAACACTGAAGCTTTCTTT. The encoded protein is CASSVYTGIVNTEAFF.